A selection of T cell receptor beta chains follows, all from one sample in a study of blood T cell repertoires in COVID-19. Libraries were prepared by immunoSEQ multiplex PCR; TCRdb keeps only in-frame clonotypes and omits some of them. This table holds about 370,000 clones, around 92% found once. Sequenced material: peripheral blood. These receptors came from a woman younger than 45 with COVID-19, enrolled during active disease. Both conserved end residues are part of each CDR3. The order of the fields is J gene, V gene, CDR3 protein.

J gene: TRBJ1-3; V gene: TRBV7-9; CDR3 protein: CASSPRARITDSGNTIYF
J gene: TRBJ2-7; V gene: TRBV3-1/TRBV3-2; CDR3 protein: CASSQDRTRVAYEQYF
J gene: TRBJ2-5; V gene: TRBV5-1; CDR3 protein: CASSLALQASQETQYF
J gene: TRBJ1-2; V gene: TRBV18; CDR3 protein: CASSPPDNNYGYTF
J gene: TRBJ2-2; V gene: TRBV7-8; CDR3 protein: CASSSPKAEPNTGELFF
J gene: TRBJ2-3; V gene: TRBV6-5; CDR3 protein: CASGRTSGPTDTQYF
J gene: TRBJ2-5; V gene: TRBV5-4; CDR3 protein: CASSLPGRGRGETQYF
J gene: TRBJ2-2; V gene: TRBV5-1; CDR3 protein: CASSLLTSGTSGELFF
J gene: TRBJ1-2; V gene: TRBV6-6; CDR3 protein: CASSYGRGSPNYGYTF
J gene: TRBJ1-3; V gene: TRBV18; CDR3 protein: CASSPGQGSGNTIYF
J gene: TRBJ2-5; V gene: TRBV11-2; CDR3 protein: CASSGDRGYQETQYF
J gene: TRBJ2-2; V gene: TRBV27; CDR3 protein: CASSLSRGLAFTGELFF
J gene: TRBJ1-6; V gene: TRBV14; CDR3 protein: CASSPTGDSSSPLHF
J gene: TRBJ1-2; V gene: TRBV23-1; CDR3 protein: CASTETGWDCYGYTF
J gene: TRBJ1-1; V gene: TRBV18; CDR3 protein: CASSPQNAGTTNTEAFF
J gene: TRBJ2-1; V gene: TRBV5-1; CDR3 protein: CASSFGPDSSSYNEQFF
J gene: TRBJ2-1; V gene: TRBV2; CDR3 protein: CASSEEGAVVNEQFF
J gene: TRBJ2-2; V gene: TRBV3-1/TRBV3-2; CDR3 protein: CASREGQGANTGELFF
J gene: TRBJ2-7; V gene: TRBV11-3; CDR3 protein: CASSPQPGTDYEQYF
J gene: TRBJ2-5; V gene: TRBV4-1; CDR3 protein: CASSLLVDSSQETQYF
J gene: TRBJ2-5; V gene: TRBV9; CDR3 protein: CASSPTGTYQETQYF
J gene: TRBJ1-4; V gene: TRBV6-5; CDR3 protein: CASGRNEKLFF
J gene: TRBJ2-5; V gene: TRBV7-9; CDR3 protein: CASSSYRSGAGYQAETQYF
J gene: TRBJ2-1; V gene: TRBV28; CDR3 protein: CASTPGGGSEQFF
J gene: TRBJ2-1; V gene: TRBV4-3; CDR3 protein: CASSPTGLNNEQFF
J gene: TRBJ2-4; V gene: TRBV28; CDR3 protein: CASSLTGVAKNIQYF
J gene: TRBJ1-2; V gene: TRBV20-1; CDR3 protein: CSAPGVDGYTF
J gene: TRBJ1-1; V gene: TRBV7-9; CDR3 protein: CASSSRGGARVTTEAFF
J gene: TRBJ1-2; V gene: TRBV6-5; CDR3 protein: CASRAEYRADYGYTF
J gene: TRBJ2-7; V gene: TRBV4-2; CDR3 protein: CASSQDLAREQYF
J gene: TRBJ2-3; V gene: TRBV11-3; CDR3 protein: CAGKAGGTDTQYF
J gene: TRBJ2-4; V gene: TRBV4-1; CDR3 protein: CASSQGGTVKNIQYF
J gene: TRBJ2-3; V gene: TRBV9; CDR3 protein: CASSALAGDTQYF
J gene: TRBJ2-6; V gene: TRBV5-8; CDR3 protein: CASSLDPTGRGAGANVLTF
J gene: TRBJ1-2; V gene: TRBV19; CDR3 protein: CASTSRGAPNYGYTF
J gene: TRBJ2-1; V gene: TRBV28; CDR3 protein: CASSFQRNEQFF